The source of this T cell receptor (beta chain) is a study of CD8+ T cells in alopecia areata (dated by TCRdb to 2017 to 2018). Notes on the research overall: In both human patients and the C3H/HeJ mouse model, the study applied high-throughput TCRbeta sequencing to look at T cell clonal expansion in alopecia areata. Human TCRbeta sequencing covered scalp tissue and sorted CD4+ and CD8+ peripheral blood T cells from patchy and totalis/universalis alopecia areata patients and healthy controls. Scalp clonality was compared across normal scalp (n=4), patchy alopecia areata scalp (n=8), and alopecia totalis/universalis scalp (n=8). The RNA source kit depended on sample type: the PAXgene miRNA kit for fixed scalp, the miRNeasy kit for PBMCs, and the RNeasy kit for mouse skin. TCRbeta CDR3 regions were amplified by immunoSEQ multiplex PCR using 35 Vbeta forward and 13 Jbeta reverse primers. The study at large found these results: Shared TCR sequences between patients were less evident than in mice, which may be partly attributable to HLA diversity in the patient population. Resident alphabeta T cells in normal human skin are also sequenced, complicating scalp TCR repertoire analysis, unlike mouse skin dominated by gammadelta T cells. Lesional scalp, especially in alopecia totalis/universalis, showed higher clonality and more expanded CD8+ clones than normal scalp, suggesting antigenic drive.

Library preparation used the immunoSEQ multiplex PCR assay. RNA was extracted from all samples and reverse transcribed into cDNA, which served as template for TCR sequencing. First-strand cDNA was synthesized with SuperScript III using a 2:1 mix of oligo-dT and random hexamers. A synthetic immune receptor repertoire was used to gauge amplification bias, and whatever bias remained was removed computationally. As for how the authors treated the data: Raw reads were preprocessed to remove errors, and CDR3 was defined according to IMGT conventions as the region from the conserved cysteine to phenylalanine. Clonality was computed as 1 minus the Shannon entropy, with the entropy normalized by log2 of the number of productive unique TCRs. CD4 or CD8 identity of scalp clones was inferred by cross-referencing scalp TCRbeta sequences with sorted blood CD4 and CD8 repertoires. This immuneACCESS table, as held by TCRdb, lists in-frame sequences with V and J called but not all clones. Of the missing ones, under half trace to an unresolved V gene in checked studies; the others have no known cause. V and J calls and clone size are copied from that table; D and trimming were computed from the DNA. Recorded for this sample are approximately 150,000 clones; 62% of them occurred a single time. In total, the top ten clones hold 35% to 45% of the sample.

After PBMCs were isolated by density centrifugation and stained for CD3, CD4 and CD8, a FACSAria was used to sort CD4+ and CD8+ T cells. Scalp biopsies and blood samples were provided by unaffected controls. Concerning this clone itself: What antigen it recognizes has not been identified. Base qualities are not at hand, and no much larger clone is one base apart.

Trimming removed 3 bases from V and 0 bases from J; the gene matches leave 5 bases unexplained. The CDR3, cysteine through phenylalanine, is 15 amino acids long. The kept DNA is CDR3 alone, 45 bases in frame from the first base. CDR1 and CDR2, looked up from the germline V gene, are SGDLS and YYNGEE. Input material: CD8+ T cells sorted from blood. This TCR came from a human donor in good health. Recombination linked TRBV9 to TRBJ2-7; TRBD2 lines up with 8 middle nucleotides. For the CDR3, the sequence is CASSESGTSSYEQYF. The nucleotides read TGTGCCAGCAGCGAGTCCGGGACTAGCTCCTACGAGCAGTACTTC.